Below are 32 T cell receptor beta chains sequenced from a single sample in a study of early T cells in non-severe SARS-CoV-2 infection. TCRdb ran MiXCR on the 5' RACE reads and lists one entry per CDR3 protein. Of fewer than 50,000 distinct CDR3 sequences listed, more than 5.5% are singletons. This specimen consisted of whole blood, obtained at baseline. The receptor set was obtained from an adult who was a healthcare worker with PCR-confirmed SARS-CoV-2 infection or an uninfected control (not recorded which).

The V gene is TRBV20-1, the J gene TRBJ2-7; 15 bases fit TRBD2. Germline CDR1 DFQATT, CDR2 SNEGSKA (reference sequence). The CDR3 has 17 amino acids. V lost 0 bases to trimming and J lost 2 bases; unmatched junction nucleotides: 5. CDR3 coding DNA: TGCAGTGCTAGAGATAGGACTAGCGGGGGGGCGCCCTACGAGCAGTACTTC. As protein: CSARDRTSGGAPYEQYF.

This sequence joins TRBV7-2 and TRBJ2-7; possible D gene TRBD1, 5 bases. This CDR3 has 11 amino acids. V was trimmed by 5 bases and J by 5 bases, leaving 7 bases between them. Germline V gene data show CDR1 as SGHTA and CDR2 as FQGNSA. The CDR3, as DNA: TGTGCCAGCAGCCCAGGGAACGAGCAGTACTTC. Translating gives CASSPGNEQYF.

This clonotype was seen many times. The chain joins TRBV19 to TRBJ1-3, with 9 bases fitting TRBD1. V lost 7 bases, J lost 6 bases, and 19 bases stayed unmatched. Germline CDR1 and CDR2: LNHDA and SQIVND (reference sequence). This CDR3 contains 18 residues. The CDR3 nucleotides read TGTGCCAGTACTGCATACTCCACCGGGACAGGGAGGCTAAACACCATATATTTT. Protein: CASTAYSTGTGRLNTIYF.

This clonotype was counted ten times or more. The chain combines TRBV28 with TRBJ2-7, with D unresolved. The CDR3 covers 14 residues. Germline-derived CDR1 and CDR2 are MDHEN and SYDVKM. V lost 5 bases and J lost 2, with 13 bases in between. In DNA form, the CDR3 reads TGTGCCAGCAGTCCTTCGACACTCACCTACGAGCAGTACTTC. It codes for CASSPSTLTYEQYF.

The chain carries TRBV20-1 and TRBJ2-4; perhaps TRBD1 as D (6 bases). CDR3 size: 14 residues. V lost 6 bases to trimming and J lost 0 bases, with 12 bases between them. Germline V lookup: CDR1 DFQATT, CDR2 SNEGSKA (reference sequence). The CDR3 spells CSAIGTLAKNIQYF. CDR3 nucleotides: TGCAGTGCAATCGGGACACTAGCCAAAAACATTCAGTACTTC.

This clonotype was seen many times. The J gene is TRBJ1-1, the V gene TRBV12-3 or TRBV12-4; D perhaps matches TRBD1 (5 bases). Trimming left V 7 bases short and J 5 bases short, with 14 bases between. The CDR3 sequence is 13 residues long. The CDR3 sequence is CASNPGVRTEAFF. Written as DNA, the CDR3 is TGTGCCAGCAACCCGGGGGTGAGGACTGAAGCTTTCTTT.

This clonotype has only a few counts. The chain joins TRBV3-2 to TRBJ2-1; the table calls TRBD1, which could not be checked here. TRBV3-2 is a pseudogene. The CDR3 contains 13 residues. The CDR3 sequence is CASSQVAGGRQFF. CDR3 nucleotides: TGTGCCAGCAGCCAAGTGGCGGGGGGACGGCAGTTCTTC.

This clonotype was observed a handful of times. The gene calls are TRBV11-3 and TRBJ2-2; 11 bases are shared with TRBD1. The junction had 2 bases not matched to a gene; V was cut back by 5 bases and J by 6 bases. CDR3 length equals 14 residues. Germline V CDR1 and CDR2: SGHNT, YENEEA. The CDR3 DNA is TGTGCCAGCAGCGTGGGACAGGGGGCCGGGGAGCTGTTTTTT. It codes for CASSVGQGAGELFF.

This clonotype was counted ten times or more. This chain's CDR3 is CSARGQSEQYF. CDR3 coding DNA: TGCAGTGCTAGGGGACAAAGCGAGCAGTACTTC. This chain links TRBV20-1 with TRBJ2-7; D is perhaps TRBD1 (6 bases). The CDR3 loop spans 11 amino acids. V was clipped by 3 bases and J by 6 bases, with 9 bases between them. Germline V lookup: CDR1 DFQATT, CDR2 SNEGSKA (reference sequence).

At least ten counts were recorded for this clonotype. The CDR3 region has the DNA TGTGCCAGCAGCTCCCGCGGGGGAGGGCGCTTTTCCTACGAGCAGTACTTC. It specifies CASSSRGGGRFSYEQYF. V is TRBV7-2 and J is TRBJ2-7, with 7 nucleotides matching TRBD2. V gave up 4 bases and J gave up 1 base; unmatched junction bases: 13. The length of the CDR3 is 17 residues. From germline, CDR1 is SGHTA and CDR2 FQGNSA.

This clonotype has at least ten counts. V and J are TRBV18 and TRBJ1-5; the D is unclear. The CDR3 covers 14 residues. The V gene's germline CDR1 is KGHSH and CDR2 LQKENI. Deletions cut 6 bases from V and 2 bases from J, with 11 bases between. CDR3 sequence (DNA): TGTGCCAGCTCTCCGGGCGCGGGCAATCAGCCCCAGCATTTT. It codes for CASSPGAGNQPQHF.

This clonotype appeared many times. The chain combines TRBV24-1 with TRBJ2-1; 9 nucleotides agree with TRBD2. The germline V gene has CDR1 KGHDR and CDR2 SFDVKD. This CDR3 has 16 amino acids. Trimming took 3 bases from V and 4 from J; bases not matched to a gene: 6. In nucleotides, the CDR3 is TGTGCCACCAGTGATCCAAGCGGGGGGACTTACAATGAGCAGTTCTTC. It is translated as CATSDPSGGTYNEQFF.

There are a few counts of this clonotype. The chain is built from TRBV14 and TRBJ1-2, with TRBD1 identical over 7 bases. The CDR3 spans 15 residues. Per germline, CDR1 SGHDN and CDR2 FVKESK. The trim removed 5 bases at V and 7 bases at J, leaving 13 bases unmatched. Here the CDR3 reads CASSAGHHRGAGYTF. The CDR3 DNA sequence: TGTGCCAGCAGCGCTGGACATCACAGGGGTGCTGGCTACACCTTC.

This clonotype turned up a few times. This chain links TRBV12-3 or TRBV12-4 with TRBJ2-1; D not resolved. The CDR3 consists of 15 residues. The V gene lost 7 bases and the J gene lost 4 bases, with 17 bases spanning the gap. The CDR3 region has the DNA TGTGCCAGCACAAGACCAGGTTCGAAGTACAATGAGCAGTTCTTC. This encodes CASTRPGSKYNEQFF.

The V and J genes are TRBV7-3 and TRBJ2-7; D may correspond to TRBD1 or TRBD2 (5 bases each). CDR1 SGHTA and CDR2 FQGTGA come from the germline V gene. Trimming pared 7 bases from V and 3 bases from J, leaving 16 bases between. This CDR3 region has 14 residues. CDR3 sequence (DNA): TGTGCCAGCAAACGGGGACCTTCGTACTACGAGCAGTACTTC. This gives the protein CASKRGPSYYEQYF.

The CDR3 DNA sequence: TGTGCCAGCTCACCGAGGACTAGCGGGAAGCTAACAGATACGCAGTATTTT. This encodes CASSPRTSGKLTDTQYF. This chain connects TRBV18 to TRBJ2-3; TRBD2 agrees at 12 bases. CDR3 length: 17 amino acids. The germline gives CDR1 KGHSH, CDR2 LQKENI. J lost 3 bases, V lost 3 bases, and 7 bases had no gene match.

CDR3 in DNA: TGTGCCAGCAGCCAAGATCTGCCTTGGGGGGGCGAGTTCTTC. It codes for CASSQDLPWGGEFF. The genes are TRBV3-1 and TRBJ2-1; perhaps TRBD2 as D (7 bases). CDR1 is LGHDT and CDR2 is YNNKEL in the germline V gene (reference sequence). V was cut by 0 bases and J by 14 bases, with 17 bases left in between. This CDR3 region has 14 residues.

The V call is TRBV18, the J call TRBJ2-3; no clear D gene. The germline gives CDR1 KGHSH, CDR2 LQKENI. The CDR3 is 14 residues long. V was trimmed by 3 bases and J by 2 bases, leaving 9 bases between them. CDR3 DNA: TGTGCCAGCTCACCGAATAGAGCCACAGATACGCAGTATTTT. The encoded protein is CASSPNRATDTQYF.

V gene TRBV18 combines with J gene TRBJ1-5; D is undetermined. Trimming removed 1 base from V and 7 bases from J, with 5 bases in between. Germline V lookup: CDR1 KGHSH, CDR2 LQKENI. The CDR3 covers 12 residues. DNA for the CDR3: TGTGCCAGCTCACCACGGGGACAGCCCCAGCATTTT. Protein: CASSPRGQPQHF.

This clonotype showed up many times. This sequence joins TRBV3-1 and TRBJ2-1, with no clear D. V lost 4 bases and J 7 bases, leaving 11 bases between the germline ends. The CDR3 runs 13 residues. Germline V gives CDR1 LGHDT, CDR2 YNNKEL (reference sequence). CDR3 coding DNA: TGTGCCAGCAGCCGGGTAACTTCGAATGAGCAGTTCTTC. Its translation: CASSRVTSNEQFF.

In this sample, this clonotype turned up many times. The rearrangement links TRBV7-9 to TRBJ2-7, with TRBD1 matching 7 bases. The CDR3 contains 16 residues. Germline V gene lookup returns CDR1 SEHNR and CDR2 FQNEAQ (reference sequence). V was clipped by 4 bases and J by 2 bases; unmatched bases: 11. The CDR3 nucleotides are TGTGCCAGCAGCTCCCAGACAGGGTTTGGGGCCTACGAGCAGTACTTC. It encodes CASSSQTGFGAYEQYF.

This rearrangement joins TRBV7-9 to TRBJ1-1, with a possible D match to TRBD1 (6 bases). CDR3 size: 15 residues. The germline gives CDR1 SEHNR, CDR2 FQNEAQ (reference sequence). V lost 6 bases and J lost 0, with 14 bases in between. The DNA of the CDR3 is TGTGCCAGCAGTAGTACAGGGCGAATGAACACTGAAGCTTTCTTT. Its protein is CASSSTGRMNTEAFF.

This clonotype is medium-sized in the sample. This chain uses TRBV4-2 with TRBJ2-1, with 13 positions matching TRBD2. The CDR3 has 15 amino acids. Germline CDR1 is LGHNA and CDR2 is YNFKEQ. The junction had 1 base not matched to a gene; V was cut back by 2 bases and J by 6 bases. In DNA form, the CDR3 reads TGTGCCAGCAGCCAAACTAGCGGGGGGGCCAATGAGCAGTTCTTC. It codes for CASSQTSGGANEQFF.

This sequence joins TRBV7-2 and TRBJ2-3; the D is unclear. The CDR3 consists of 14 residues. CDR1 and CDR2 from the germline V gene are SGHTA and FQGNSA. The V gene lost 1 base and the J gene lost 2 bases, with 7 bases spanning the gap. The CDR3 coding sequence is TGTGCCAGCAGCTTAGTAGCTTTCACAGATACGCAGTATTTT. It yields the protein CASSLVAFTDTQYF.

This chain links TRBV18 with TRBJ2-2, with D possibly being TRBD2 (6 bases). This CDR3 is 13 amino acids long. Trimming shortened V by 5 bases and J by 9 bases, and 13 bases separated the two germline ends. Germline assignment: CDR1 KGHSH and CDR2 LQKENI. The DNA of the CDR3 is TGTGCCAGCTCATATCAGGAGGGATGGGAGCTGTTTTTT. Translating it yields CASSYQEGWELFF.

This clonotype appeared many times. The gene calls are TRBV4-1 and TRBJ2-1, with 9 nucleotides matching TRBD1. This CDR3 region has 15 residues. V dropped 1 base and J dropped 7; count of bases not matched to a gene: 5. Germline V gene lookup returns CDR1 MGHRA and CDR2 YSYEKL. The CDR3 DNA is TGCGCCAGCAGCCAAGGGGACAGGGCGTGGAATGAGCAGTTCTTC. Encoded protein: CASSQGDRAWNEQFF.

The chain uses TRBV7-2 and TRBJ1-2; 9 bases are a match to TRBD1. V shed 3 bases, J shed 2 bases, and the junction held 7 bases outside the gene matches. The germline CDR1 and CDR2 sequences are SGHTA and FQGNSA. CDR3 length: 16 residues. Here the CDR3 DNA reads TGTGCCAGCAGCTTCTACGAGACAGGGGGAAACTATGGCTACACCTTC. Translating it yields CASSFYETGGNYGYTF.

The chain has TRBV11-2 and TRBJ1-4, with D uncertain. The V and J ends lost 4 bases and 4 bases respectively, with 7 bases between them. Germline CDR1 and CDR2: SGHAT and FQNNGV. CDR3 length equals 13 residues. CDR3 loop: CASSWQLNEKLFF. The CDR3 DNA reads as TGTGCCAGCAGCTGGCAGCTTAATGAAAAACTGTTTTTT.

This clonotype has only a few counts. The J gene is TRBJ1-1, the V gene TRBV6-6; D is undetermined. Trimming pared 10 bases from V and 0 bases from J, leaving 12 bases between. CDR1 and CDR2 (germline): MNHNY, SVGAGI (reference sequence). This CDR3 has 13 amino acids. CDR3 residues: CATGGHLNTEAFF. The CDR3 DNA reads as TGTGCCACCGGCGGGCATCTGAACACTGAAGCTTTCTTT.

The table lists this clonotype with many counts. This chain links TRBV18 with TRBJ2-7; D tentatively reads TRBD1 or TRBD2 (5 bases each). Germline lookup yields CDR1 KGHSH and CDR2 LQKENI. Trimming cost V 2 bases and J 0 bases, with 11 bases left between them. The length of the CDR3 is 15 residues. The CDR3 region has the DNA TGTGCCAGCTCACCAACGGGACGGAACTCCTACGAGCAGTACTTC. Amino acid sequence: CASSPTGRNSYEQYF.

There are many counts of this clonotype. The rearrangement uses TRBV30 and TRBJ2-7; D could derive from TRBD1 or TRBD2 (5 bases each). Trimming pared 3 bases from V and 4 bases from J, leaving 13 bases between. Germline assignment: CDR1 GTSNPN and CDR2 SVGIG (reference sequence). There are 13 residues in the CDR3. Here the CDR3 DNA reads TGTGCCTGGAGCCCAGGTGGGGGATACGAGCAGTACTTC. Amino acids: CAWSPGGGYEQYF.

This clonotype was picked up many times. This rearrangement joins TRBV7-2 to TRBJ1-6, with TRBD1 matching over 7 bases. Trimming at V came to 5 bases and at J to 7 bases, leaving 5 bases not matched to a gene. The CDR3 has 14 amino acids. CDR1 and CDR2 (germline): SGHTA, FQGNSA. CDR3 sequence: CASSTAGQNSPLHF. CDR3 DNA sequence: TGTGCCAGCAGCACAGCGGGACAGAATTCACCCCTCCACTTT.